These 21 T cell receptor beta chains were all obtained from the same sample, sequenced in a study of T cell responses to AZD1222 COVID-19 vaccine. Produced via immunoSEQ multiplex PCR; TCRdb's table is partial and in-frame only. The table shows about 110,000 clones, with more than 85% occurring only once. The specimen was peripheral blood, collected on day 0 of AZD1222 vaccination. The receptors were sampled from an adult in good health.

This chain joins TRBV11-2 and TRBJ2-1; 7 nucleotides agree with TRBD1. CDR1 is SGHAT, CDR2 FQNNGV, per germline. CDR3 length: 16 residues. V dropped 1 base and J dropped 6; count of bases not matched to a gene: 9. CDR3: CASSLGGYRGPNEQFF. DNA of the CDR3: TGTGCCAGCAGCTTAGGGGGATACAGGGGCCCCAATGAGCAGTTCTTC.

The CDR3 DNA reads as TGTGCCAGCAGCCAGGACCCTCTGGGGCGGAGCTCTGGGGCCAACGTCCTGACTTTC. Protein sequence: CASSQDPLGRSSGANVLTF. The chain combines TRBV4-2 with TRBJ2-6; TRBD1 might be the D (5 bases). From germline, CDR1 is LGHNA and CDR2 YNFKEQ. The CDR3 sequence is 19 residues long. With 3 bases removed from V and 0 bases from J, the gap between germline ends came to 18 bases.

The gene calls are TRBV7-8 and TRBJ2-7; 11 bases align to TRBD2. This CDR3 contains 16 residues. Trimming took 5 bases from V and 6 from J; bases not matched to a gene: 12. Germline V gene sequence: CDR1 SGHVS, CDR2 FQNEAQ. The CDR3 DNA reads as TGTGCCAGCAGCCGCCAGTCGTCACTAGCGGGAGCCGAGCAGTACTTC. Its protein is CASSRQSSLAGAEQYF. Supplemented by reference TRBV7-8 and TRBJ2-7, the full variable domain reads GAGVSQSPRYKVAKRGQDVALRCDPISGHVSLFWYQQALGQGPEFLTYFQNEAQLDKSGLPSDRFFAERPEGSVSTLKIQRTQQEDSAVYLCASSRQSSLAGAEQYFGPGTRLTVT.

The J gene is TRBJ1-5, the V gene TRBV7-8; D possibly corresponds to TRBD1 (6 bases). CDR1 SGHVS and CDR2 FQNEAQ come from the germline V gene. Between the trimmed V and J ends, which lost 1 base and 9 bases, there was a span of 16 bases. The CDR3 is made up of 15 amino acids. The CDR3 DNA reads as TGTGCCAGCAGCTTAGAGGGGGGGGTAATATCGCCCCAGCATTTT. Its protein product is CASSLEGGVISPQHF.

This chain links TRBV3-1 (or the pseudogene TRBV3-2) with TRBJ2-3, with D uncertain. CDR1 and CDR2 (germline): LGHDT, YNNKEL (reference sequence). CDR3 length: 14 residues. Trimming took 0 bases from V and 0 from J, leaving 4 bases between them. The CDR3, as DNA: TGTGCCAGCAGCCAAGACGGCAGCACAGATACGCAGTATTTT. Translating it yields CASSQDGSTDTQYF.

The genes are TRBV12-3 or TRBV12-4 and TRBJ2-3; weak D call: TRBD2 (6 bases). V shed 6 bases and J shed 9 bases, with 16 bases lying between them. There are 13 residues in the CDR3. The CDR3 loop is CASSRDSTQTQYF. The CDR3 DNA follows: TGTGCCAGCAGCCGGGACTCCACCCAAACGCAGTATTTT.

The CDR3 spells CASTPLGDTDTEAFF. The CDR3 DNA reads TGTGCCAGCACCCCTTTAGGGGACACTGACACTGAAGCTTTCTTT. The rearrangement uses TRBV21-1 and TRBJ1-1; the D call in the table, TRBD1, was not verified against the DNA. TRBV21-1 corresponds to a pseudogene. The length of the CDR3 is 15 residues.

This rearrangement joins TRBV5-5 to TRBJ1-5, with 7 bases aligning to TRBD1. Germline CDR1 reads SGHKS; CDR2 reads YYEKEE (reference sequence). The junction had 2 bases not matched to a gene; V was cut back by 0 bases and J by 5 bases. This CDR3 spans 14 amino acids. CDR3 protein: CASSLGTGHQPQHF. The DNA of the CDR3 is TGTGCCAGCAGCTTGGGGACAGGCCATCAGCCCCAGCATTTT.

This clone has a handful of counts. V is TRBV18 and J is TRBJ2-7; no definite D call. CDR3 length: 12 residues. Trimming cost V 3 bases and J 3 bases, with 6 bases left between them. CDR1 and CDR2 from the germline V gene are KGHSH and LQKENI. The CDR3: CASSPRGYEQYF. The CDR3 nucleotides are TGTGCCAGCTCACCTCGAGGCTACGAGCAGTACTTC. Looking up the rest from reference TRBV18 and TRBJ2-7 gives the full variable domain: NAGVMQNPRHLVRRRGQEARLRCSPMKGHSHVYWYRQLPEEGLKFMVYLQKENIIDESGMPKERFSAEFPKEGPSILRIQQVVRGDSAAYFCASSPRGYEQYFGPGTRLTVT.

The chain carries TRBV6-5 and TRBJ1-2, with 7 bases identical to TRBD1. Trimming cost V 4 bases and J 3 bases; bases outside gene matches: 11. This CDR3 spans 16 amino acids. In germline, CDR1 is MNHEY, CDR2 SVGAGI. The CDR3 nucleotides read TGTGCCAGCAGTTCGTCCCGCGGGCAGGGGGACTATGGCTACACCTTC. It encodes CASSSSRGQGDYGYTF.

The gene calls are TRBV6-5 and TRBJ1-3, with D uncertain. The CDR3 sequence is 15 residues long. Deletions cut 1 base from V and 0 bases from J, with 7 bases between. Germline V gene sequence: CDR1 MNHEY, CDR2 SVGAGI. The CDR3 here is CASSYFGISGNTIYF. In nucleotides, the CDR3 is TGTGCCAGCAGTTACTTCGGTATCTCTGGAAACACCATATATTTT.

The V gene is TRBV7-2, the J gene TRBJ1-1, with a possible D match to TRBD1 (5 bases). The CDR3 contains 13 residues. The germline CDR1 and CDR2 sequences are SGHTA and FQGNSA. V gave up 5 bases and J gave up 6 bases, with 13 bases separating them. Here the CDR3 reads CASSLKRGSEAFF. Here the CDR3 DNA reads TGTGCCAGCAGCCTCAAGAGGGGTTCTGAAGCTTTCTTT.

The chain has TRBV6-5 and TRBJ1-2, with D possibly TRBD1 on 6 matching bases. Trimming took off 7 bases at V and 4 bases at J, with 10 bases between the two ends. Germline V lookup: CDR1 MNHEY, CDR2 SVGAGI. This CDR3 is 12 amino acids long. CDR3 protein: CASTDRIYGYTF. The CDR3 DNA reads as TGTGCCAGCACCGACAGGATCTATGGCTACACCTTC.

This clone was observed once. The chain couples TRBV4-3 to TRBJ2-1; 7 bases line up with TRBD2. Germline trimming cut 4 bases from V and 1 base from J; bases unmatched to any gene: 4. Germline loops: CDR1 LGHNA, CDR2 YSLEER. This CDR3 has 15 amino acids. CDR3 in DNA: TGCGCCAGCAGCCCCCGGACTAGGTCCTACAATGAGCAGTTCTTC. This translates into CASSPRTRSYNEQFF.

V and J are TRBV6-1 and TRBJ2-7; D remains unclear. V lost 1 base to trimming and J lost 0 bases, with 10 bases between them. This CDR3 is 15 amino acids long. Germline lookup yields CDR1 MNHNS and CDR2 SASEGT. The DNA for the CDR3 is TGTGCCAGCAGTGAAGAGGGCGGAAGCTCCTACGAGCAGTACTTC. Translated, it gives CASSEEGGSSYEQYF.

This chain's CDR3 is CAWIRGDRETQYF. The CDR3 coding sequence is TGTGCCTGGATCCGGGGGGATAGGGAGACCCAGTACTTC. The rearrangement uses TRBV30 and TRBJ2-5; TRBD2 matches 7 bases. The CDR3 sequence is 13 residues long. J lost 5 bases, V lost 4 bases, and 7 bases had no gene match. Germline values: CDR1 GTSNPN, CDR2 SVGIG (reference sequence).

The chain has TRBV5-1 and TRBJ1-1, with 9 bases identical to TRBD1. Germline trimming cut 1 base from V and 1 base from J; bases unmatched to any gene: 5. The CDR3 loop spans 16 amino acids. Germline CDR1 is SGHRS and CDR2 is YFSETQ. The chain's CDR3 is CASSLPRTGANTEAFF. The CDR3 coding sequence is TGCGCCAGCAGCTTGCCTCGGACAGGGGCGAACACTGAAGCTTTCTTT. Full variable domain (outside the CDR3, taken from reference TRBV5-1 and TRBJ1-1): KAGVTQTPRYLIKTRGQQVTLSCSPISGHRSVSWYQQTPGQGLQFLFEYFSETQRNKGNFPGRFSGRQFSNSRSEMNVSTLELGDSALYLCASSLPRTGANTEAFFGQGTRLTVV.

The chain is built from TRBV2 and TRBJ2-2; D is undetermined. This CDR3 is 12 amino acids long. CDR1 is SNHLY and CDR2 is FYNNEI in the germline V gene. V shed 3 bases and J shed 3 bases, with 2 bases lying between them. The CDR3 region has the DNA TGTGCCAGCAGTGATGACACCGGGGAGCTGTTTTTT. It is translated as CASSDDTGELFF.

The CDR3: CAWSSLGLAVHEQFF. The CDR3 region has the DNA TGTGCCTGGAGCTCCTTGGGACTAGCAGTCCATGAGCAGTTCTTC. The chain has TRBV30 and TRBJ2-1; 9 bases line up with TRBD2. The CDR3 runs 15 residues. Germline values: CDR1 GTSNPN, CDR2 SVGIG (reference sequence). J gave up 8 bases and V 3 bases, and 11 bases lay outside the gene matches.

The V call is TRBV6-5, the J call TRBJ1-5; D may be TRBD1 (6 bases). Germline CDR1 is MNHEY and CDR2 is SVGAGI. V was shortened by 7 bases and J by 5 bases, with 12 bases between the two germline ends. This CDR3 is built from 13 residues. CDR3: CASNGGRDQPQHF. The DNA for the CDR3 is TGTGCCAGCAACGGGGGGCGGGATCAGCCCCAGCATTTT.

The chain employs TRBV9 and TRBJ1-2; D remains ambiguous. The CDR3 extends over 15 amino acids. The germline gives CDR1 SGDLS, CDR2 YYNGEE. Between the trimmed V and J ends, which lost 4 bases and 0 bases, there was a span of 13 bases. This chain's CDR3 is CASSSHPPSNYGYTF. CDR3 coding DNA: TGTGCCAGCAGCTCCCATCCGCCATCTAACTATGGCTACACCTTC.